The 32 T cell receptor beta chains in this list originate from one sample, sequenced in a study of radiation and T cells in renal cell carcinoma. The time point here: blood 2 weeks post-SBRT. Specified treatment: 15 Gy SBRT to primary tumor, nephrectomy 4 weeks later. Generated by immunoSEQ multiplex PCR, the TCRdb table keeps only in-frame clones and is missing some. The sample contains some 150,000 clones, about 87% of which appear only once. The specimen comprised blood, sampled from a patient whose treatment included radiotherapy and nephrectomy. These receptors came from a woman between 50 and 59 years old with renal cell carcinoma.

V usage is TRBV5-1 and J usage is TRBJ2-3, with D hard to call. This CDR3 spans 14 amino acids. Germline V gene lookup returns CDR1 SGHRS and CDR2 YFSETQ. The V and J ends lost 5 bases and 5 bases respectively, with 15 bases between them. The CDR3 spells CASSPLSSRDTQYF. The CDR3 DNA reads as TGCGCCAGCAGTCCTTTGTCATCCAGAGATACGCAGTATTTT.

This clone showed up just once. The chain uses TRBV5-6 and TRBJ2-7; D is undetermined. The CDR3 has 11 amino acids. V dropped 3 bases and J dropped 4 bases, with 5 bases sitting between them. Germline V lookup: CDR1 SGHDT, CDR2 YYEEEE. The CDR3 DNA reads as TGTGCCAGCAGCTCGTATTACGAGCAGTACTTC. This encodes CASSSYYEQYF.

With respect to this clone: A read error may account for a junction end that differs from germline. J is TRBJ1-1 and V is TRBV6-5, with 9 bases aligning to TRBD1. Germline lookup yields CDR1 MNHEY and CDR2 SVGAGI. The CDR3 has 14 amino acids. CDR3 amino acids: CAISWGQGGTEAFF. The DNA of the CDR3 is TGTGCCATCAGTTGGGGACAGGGTGGCACTGAAGCTTTCTTT.

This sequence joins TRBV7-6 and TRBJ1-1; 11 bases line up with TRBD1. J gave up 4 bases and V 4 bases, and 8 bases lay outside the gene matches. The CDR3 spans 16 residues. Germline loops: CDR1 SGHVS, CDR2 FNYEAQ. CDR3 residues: CASSSTTGTGGTEAFF. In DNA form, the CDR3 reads TGTGCCAGCAGCTCCACTACCGGGACAGGGGGCACTGAAGCTTTCTTT.

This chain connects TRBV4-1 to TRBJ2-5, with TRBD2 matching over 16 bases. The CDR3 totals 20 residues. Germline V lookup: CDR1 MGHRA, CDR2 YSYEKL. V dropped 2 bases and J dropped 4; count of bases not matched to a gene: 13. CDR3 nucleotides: TGCGCCAGCAGCCAAAGCCCTCTAAGGGGACTAGCGGGGGGGCCAGAGACCCAGTACTTC. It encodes CASSQSPLRGLAGGPETQYF.

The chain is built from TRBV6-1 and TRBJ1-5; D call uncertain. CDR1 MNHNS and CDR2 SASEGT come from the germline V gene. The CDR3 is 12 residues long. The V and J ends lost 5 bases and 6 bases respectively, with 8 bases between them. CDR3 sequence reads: CASSLGSQPQHF. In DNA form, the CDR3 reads TGTGCCAGCAGTCTCGGTAGTCAGCCCCAGCATTTT.

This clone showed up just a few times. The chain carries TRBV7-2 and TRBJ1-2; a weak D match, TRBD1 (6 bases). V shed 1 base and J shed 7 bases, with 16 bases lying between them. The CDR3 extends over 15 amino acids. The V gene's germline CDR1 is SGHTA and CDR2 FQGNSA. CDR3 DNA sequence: TGTGCCAGCAGCTTAGACGTGAACAGGGTTTTTGGCTACACCTTC. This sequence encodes CASSLDVNRVFGYTF.

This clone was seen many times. The CDR3 spells CASSQGAGSSAQHF. CDR3 sequence (DNA): TGCGCCAGCAGCCAAGGGGCCGGGTCCTCGGCCCAGCATTTT. The J gene is TRBJ1-5, the V gene TRBV4-1; no clear D gene. CDR3 size: 14 residues. Trimming left V 1 base short and J 11 bases short, with 15 bases between. In germline, CDR1 is MGHRA, CDR2 YSYEKL.

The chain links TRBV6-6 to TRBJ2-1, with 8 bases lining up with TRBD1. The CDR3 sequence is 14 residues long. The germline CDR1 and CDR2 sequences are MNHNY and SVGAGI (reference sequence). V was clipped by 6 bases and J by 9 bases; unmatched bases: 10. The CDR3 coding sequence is TGTGCCAGCAGGTCAGGACAGGGAAGAGGTGAGCAGTTCTTC. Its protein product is CASRSGQGRGEQFF.

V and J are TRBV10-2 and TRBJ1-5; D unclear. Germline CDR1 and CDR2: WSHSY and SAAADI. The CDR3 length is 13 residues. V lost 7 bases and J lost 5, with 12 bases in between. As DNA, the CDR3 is TGCGCCAGCACCATCTGGTGGGATCAGCCCCAGCATTTT. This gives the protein CASTIWWDQPQHF.

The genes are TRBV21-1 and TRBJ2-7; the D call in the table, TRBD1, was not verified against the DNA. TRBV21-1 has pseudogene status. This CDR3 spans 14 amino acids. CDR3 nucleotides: TGTGCCAGCACTCGGGACAGGGACGTTTACGAGCAGTACTTC. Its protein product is CASTRDRDVYEQYF.

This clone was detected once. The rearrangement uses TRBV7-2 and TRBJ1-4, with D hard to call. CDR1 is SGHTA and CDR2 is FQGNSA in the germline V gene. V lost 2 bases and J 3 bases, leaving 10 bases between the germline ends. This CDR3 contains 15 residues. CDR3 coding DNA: TGTGCCAGCAGCTTACGCCGGTCGGCTAATGAAAAACTGTTTTTT. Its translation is CASSLRRSANEKLFF.

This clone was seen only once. The CDR3 loop is CAWSSGTDNEKLFF. The CDR3 DNA is TGTGCCTGGAGTTCCGGGACAGATAATGAAAAACTGTTTTTT. The genes are TRBV30 and TRBJ1-4, with 7 bases aligning to TRBD1. Germline CDR1 and CDR2: GTSNPN and SVGIG (reference sequence). The CDR3 contains 14 residues. J lost 4 bases, V lost 2 bases, and 4 bases had no gene match.

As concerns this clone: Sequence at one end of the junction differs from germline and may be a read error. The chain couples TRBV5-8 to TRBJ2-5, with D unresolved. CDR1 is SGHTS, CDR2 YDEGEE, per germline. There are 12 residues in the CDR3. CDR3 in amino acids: CASSPRLELMHF. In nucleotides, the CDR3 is TGTGCCAGCAGCCCCCGACTGGAGCTTATGCACTTC.

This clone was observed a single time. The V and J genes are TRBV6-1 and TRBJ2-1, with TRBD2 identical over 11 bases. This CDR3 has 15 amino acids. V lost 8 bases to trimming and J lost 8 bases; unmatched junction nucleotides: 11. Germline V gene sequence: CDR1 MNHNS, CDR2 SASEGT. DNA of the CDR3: TGTGCCAGCGTCCCGGGACTAGCGGCGAGGGATGAGCAGTTCTTC. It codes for CASVPGLAARDEQFF.

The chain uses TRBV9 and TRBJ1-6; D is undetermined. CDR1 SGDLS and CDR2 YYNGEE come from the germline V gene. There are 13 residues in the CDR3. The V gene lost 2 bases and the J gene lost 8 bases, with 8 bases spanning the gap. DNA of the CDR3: TGTGCCAGCAGCGTGTTCCAGGATTCACCCCTCCACTTT. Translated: CASSVFQDSPLHF.

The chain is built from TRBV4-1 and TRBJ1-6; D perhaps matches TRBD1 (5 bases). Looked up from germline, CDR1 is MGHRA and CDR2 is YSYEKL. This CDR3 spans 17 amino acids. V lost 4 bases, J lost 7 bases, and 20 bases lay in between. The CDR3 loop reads CASSLGARGTENSPLHF. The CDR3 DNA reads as TGCGCCAGCAGCCTCGGTGCCCGAGGGACGGAGAATTCACCCCTCCACTTT.

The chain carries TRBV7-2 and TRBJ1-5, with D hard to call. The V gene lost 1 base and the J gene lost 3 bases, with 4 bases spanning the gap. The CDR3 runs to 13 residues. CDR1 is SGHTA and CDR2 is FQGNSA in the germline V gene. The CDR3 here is CASSLDTNQPQHF. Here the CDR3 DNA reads TGTGCCAGCAGCTTAGACACCAATCAGCCCCAGCATTTT. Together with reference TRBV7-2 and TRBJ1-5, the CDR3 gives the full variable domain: GAGVSQSPSNKVTEKGKDVELRCDPISGHTALYWYRQSLGQGLEFLIYFQGNSAPDKSGLPSDRFSAERTGGSVSTLTIQRTQQEDSAVYLCASSLDTNQPQHFGDGTRLSIL.

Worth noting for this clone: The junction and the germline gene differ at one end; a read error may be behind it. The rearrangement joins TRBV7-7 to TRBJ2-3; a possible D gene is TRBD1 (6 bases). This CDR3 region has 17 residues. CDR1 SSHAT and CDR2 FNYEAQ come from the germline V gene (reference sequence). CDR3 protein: CASSPRLRGREVDTQYF. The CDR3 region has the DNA TGTGCTAGCAGCCCACGCCTCAGGGGCAGGGAAGTAGATACGCAGTATTTT.

This CDR3 is CASSSQINTEAFF. The CDR3 coding sequence is TGTGCCAGCAGCTCACAAATCAACACTGAAGCTTTCTTT. V gene TRBV5-4 combines with J gene TRBJ1-1; D is unresolved. Germline V gene lookup returns CDR1 SGHNT and CDR2 YYREEE (reference sequence). With 3 bases removed from V and 2 bases from J, the gap between germline ends came to 8 bases. CDR3 length: 13 amino acids. Full variable domain (remainder filled in from reference TRBV5-4 and TRBJ1-1): ETGVTQSPTHLIKTRGQQVTLRCSSQSGHNTVSWYQQALGQGPQFIFQYYREEENGRGNFPPRFSGLQFPNYSSELNVNALELDDSALYLCASSSQINTEAFFGQGTRLTVV.

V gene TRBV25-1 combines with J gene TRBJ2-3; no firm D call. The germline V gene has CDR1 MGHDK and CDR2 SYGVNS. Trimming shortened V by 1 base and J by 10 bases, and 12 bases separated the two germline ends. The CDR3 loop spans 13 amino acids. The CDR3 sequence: CASSEFGFQSQYF. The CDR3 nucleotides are TGTGCCAGCAGTGAATTTGGCTTCCAATCGCAGTATTTT.

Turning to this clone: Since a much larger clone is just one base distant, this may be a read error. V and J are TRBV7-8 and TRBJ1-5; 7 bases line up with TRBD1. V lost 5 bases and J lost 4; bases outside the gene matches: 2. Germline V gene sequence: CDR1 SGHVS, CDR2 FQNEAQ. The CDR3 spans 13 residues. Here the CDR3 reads CASSQQGNQPQHF. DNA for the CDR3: TGTGCCAGCAGCCAACAGGGGAATCAGCCCCAGCATTTT.

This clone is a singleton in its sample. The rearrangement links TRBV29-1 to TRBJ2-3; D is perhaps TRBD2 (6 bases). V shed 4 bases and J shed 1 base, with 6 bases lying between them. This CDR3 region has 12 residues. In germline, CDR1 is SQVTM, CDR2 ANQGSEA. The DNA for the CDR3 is TGCAGCGTTGGGGAGGGCACAGATACGCAGTATTTT. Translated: CSVGEGTDTQYF.

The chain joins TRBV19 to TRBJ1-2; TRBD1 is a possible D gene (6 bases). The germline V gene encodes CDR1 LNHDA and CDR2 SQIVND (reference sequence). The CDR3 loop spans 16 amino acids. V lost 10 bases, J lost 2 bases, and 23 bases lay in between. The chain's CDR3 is CATKSFPGQWNYGYTF. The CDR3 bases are TGTGCCACTAAGTCCTTCCCGGGACAATGGAACTATGGCTACACCTTC.

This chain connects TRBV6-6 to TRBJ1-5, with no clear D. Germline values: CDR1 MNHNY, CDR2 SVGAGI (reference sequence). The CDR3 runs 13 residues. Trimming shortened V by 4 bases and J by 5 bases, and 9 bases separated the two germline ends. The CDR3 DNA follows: TGTGCCAGCAGTTCGACTGGGGATCAGCCCCAGCATTTT. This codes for CASSSTGDQPQHF.

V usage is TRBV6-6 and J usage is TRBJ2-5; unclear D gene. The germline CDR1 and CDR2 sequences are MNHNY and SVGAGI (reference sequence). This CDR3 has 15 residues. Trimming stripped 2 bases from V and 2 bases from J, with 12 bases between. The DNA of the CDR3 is TGTGCCAGCAGTTACATTGGAACCACACAAGAGACCCAGTACTTC. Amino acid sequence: CASSYIGTTQETQYF.

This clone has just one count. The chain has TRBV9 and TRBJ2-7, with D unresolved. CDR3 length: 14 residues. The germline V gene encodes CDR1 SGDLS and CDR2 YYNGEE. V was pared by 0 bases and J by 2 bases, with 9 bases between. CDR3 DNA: TGTGCCAGCAGCGTAGATCAAGGGCCCTACGAGCAGTACTTC. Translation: CASSVDQGPYEQYF.

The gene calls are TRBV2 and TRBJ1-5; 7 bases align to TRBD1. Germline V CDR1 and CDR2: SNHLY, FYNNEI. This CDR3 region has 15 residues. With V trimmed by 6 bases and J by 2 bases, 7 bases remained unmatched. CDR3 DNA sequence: TGTGCCAGCAGCCCGACAGGGTTTGGCAATCAGCCCCAGCATTTT. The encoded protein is CASSPTGFGNQPQHF.

The DNA for the CDR3 is TGTGCCAGCAGTGAACTAGCGGGGGATTACAATGAGCAGTTCTTC. Protein sequence: CASSELAGDYNEQFF. This rearrangement joins TRBV6-4 to TRBJ2-1, with 11 positions matching TRBD2. The junction had 2 bases not matched to a gene; V was cut back by 3 bases and J by 4 bases. Germline V gives CDR1 MRHNA, CDR2 SNTAGT. This CDR3 spans 15 amino acids.

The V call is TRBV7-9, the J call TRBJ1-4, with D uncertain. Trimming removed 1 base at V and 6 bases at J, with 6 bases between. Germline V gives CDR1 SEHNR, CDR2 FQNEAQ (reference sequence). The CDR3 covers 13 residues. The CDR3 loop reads CASSLDIDEKLFF. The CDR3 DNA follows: TGTGCCAGCAGCTTAGACATAGATGAAAAACTGTTTTTT.

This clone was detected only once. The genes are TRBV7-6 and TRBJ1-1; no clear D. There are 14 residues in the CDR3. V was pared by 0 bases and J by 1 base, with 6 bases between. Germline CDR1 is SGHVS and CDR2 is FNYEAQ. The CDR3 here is CASSLAPGNTEAFF. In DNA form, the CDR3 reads TGTGCCAGCAGCTTAGCGCCGGGGAACACTGAAGCTTTCTTT.

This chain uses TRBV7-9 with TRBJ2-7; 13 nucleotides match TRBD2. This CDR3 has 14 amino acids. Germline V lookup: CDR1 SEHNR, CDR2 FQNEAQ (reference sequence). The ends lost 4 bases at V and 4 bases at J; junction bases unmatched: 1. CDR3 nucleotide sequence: TGTGCCAGCAGCTCGACTAGCGGGGGGTACGAGCAGTACTTC. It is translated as CASSSTSGGYEQYF.